This TCR beta chain originates from a study of T cell responses to AZD1222 COVID-19 vaccine. V lost 5 bases, J lost 4 bases, and 13 bases stayed unmatched. CDR1 is SGHRS and CDR2 is YFSETQ in the germline V gene. CDR3 length equals 17 residues. Only in-frame clones appear in the TCRdb table, and some are missing; sequencing was by immunoSEQ multiplex PCR. In the table there are over 100,000 clones, more than 80% of which are singletons. The rearrangement uses TRBV5-1 and TRBJ2-2, with 8 bases lining up with TRBD1. This receptor was obtained from an adult in good health. The source was peripheral blood, collected on day 0 of AZD1222 vaccination. CDR3: CASSKIPGTGSTGELFF. Here the CDR3 DNA reads TGCGCCAGCAGTAAGATCCCCGGGACAGGTTCCACCGGGGAGCTGTTTTTT.